One sample yielded the 14 T cell receptor beta chains listed below, sequenced in a study of blood T cell repertoires in COVID-19. The method was immunoSEQ multiplex PCR; TCRdb's version includes in-frame clones alone and lacks a portion of them. The repertoire holds approximately 260,000 clones, around four fifths seen once, with less than 6% in the top ten. The sample comprised peripheral blood. The receptors shown here come from a man aged 60 to 75 who had recovered from COVID-19.

V and J are TRBV6-5 and TRBJ1-5, with TRBD1 matching over 9 bases. CDR1 MNHEY and CDR2 SVGAGI come from the germline V gene. This CDR3 contains 14 residues. Germline trimming cut 6 bases from V and 5 bases from J; bases unmatched to any gene: 5. CDR3 sequence reads: CASRGQGRDQPQHF. CDR3 nucleotides: TGTGCCAGCAGGGGACAGGGACGGGATCAGCCCCAGCATTTT.

This rearrangement joins TRBV28 to TRBJ2-2; maybe TRBD1 (6 bases). V lost 5 bases and J lost 4, with 11 bases in between. There are 14 residues in the CDR3. Per the germline V gene, CDR1 is MDHEN and CDR2 is SYDVKM. The DNA of the CDR3 is TGTGCCAGCAGTCTTGACAGGACCACCGGGGAGCTGTTTTTT. Amino acids: CASSLDRTTGELFF.

The chain combines TRBV30 with TRBJ2-1; the D gene is possibly TRBD2 (7 bases). CDR3 length equals 15 residues. Germline V gives CDR1 GTSNPN, CDR2 SVGIG (reference sequence). V gave up 0 bases and J gave up 4 bases, with 13 bases separating them. This chain's CDR3 is CAWSVGGAYYNEQFF. In nucleotides, the CDR3 is TGTGCCTGGAGTGTAGGGGGGGCCTATTACAATGAGCAGTTCTTC.

The genes are TRBV6-6 and TRBJ2-1, with 13 bases matching TRBD2. The CDR3 has 15 amino acids. The V gene end was trimmed by 6 bases and the J gene end by 9 bases; junction bases not matched to a gene: 8. Germline V lookup: CDR1 MNHNY, CDR2 SVGAGI (reference sequence). CDR3 sequence (DNA): TGTGCCAGCAGCCGCACTAGCGGGAGGGCCGGTGAGCAGTTCTTC. Its translation is CASSRTSGRAGEQFF.

V is TRBV24-1 and J is TRBJ2-2; D gene ambiguous. Germline V gives CDR1 KGHDR, CDR2 SFDVKD. The CDR3 has 16 residues. The V end was cut by 0 bases, the J end by 0 bases, with 7 bases between. The CDR3 coding sequence is TGTGCCACCAGTGATTTGGGCAGGACGAACACCGGGGAGCTGTTTTTT. Its translation is CATSDLGRTNTGELFF.

This clone is a singleton in its sample. J is TRBJ2-7 and V is TRBV15; 10 bases fit TRBD1. CDR3 length: 16 residues. Losses at the gene ends were 0 bases for V and 4 bases for J; bases not matched to a gene: 6. CDR1 is LNHNV and CDR2 is YYDKDF in the germline V gene (reference sequence). CDR3 nucleotides: TGTGCCACCAGCAGAGATGGGACAGGGGTTGGGTACGAGCAGTACTTC. This encodes CATSRDGTGVGYEQYF.

The chain carries TRBV18 and TRBJ1-4; D is possibly TRBD1 (5 bases). The CDR3 totals 13 residues. The germline gives CDR1 KGHSH, CDR2 LQKENI. The V end was cut by 8 bases, the J end by 4 bases, with 11 bases between. The CDR3 coding sequence is TGTGCCAGCACCAGACAGATTAATGAAAAACTGTTTTTT. As protein: CASTRQINEKLFF.

This clone was found a few times. V gene TRBV6-5 combines with J gene TRBJ2-3; 9 bases match TRBD1. V lost 5 bases and J lost 7; bases outside the gene matches: 4. The CDR3 length is 13 residues. CDR1 MNHEY and CDR2 SVGAGI come from the germline V gene. The CDR3 here is CASSTGTGNTQYF. CDR3 nucleotides: TGTGCCAGCAGTACGGGGACAGGGAATACGCAGTATTTT.

This clone was seen just once. Relative to the germline gene, one junction end is altered; a read error may explain this. V usage is TRBV12-3 or TRBV12-4 and J usage is TRBJ2-4, with D maybe TRBD1 (5 bases). There are 13 residues in the CDR3. CDR3 sequence reads: CASSSFLGQGPHF. The CDR3 DNA follows: TGTGCCAGCAGTTCCTTCCTGGGGCAGGGTCCGCACTTC.

The chain couples TRBV11-2 to TRBJ2-2, with D uncertain. CDR3 size: 14 residues. The V gene's germline CDR1 is SGHAT and CDR2 FQNNGV. V shed 3 bases and J shed 1 base, with 6 bases lying between them. CDR3 in amino acids: CASSFPLNTGELFF. CDR3 DNA sequence: TGTGCCAGCAGCTTTCCTCTGAACACCGGGGAGCTGTTTTTT. The whole variable domain, filled in from reference TRBV11-2 and TRBJ2-2, reads EAGVAQSPRYKIIEKRQSVAFWCNPISGHATLYWYQQILGQGPKLLIQFQNNGVVDDSQLPKDRFSAERLKGVDSTLKIQPAKLEDSAVYLCASSFPLNTGELFFGEGSRLTVL.

The V and J genes are TRBV4-1 and TRBJ1-1; 7 positions match TRBD1. The CDR3 consists of 13 residues. CDR1 and CDR2 (germline): MGHRA, YSYEKL. Trimming removed 7 bases from V and 0 bases from J; junction bases left unmatched: 2. The CDR3 region has the DNA TGCGCCAGCACGGGACAGATGAACACTGAAGCTTTCTTT. The encoded protein is CASTGQMNTEAFF.

This chain connects TRBV11-1 to TRBJ2-5; D unresolved. The germline V and J ends were trimmed by 2 bases and 0 bases, with 7 bases remaining between them. Germline lookup yields CDR1 SGHAT and CDR2 FQDESV (reference sequence). The CDR3 has 14 amino acids. The CDR3 sequence is CASSLFQYQETQYF. CDR3 bases: TGTGCCAGCAGCTTATTCCAGTACCAAGAGACCCAGTACTTC.

This clone showed up just a few times. The genes are TRBV20-1 and TRBJ2-1, with D uncertain. Deletions cut 6 bases from V and 3 bases from J, with 9 bases between. CDR1 is DFQATT and CDR2 is SNEGSKA in the germline V gene (reference sequence). The CDR3 consists of 12 residues. The chain's CDR3 is CSASIGYNEQFF. Written as DNA, the CDR3 is TGCAGTGCCAGTATCGGCTACAATGAGCAGTTCTTC.

The chain carries TRBV27 and TRBJ2-3, with TRBD2 identical over 7 bases. J gave up 0 bases and V 4 bases, and 7 bases lay outside the gene matches. Germline V gives CDR1 MNHEY, CDR2 SMNVEV (reference sequence). The CDR3 is 16 residues long. The CDR3 protein is CASSWGGGGSTDTQYF. The CDR3 nucleotides are TGTGCCAGCAGTTGGGGCGGGGGAGGTAGCACAGATACGCAGTATTTT.